These T cell receptor beta chains were read from a single sample in a study of shared clonotypes between healthy human individuals. Using immunoSEQ multiplex PCR, the repertoire was profiled, and TCRdb retains in-frame clones only, with some absent. The data contain about 700,000 clones, about 90% of them seen just once; the ten biggest clones take up about a quarter. Sequenced input: naive CD8+ T cells sorted from blood. The receptors were sampled from a man aged 30 to 45 in good health. Both conserved end residues are part of each CDR3. D genes are given only for firm matches. Expanded clones get a size class; other rows say once, few or many, or leave the size out.

TRBJ1-1 11 TRBV10-3 NA NA TGTGCCATCAGTGACAGCACTGAAGCTTTCTTT CAISDSTEAFF
TRBJ1-4 16 TRBV4-1 NA TRBD1 TGCGCCAGCAGCCAGGATGACAGGGGGCAAAATGAAAAACTGTTTTTT CASSQDDRGQNEKLFF
TRBJ2-5 15 TRBV7-6 NA TRBD2 TGTGCCAGCAGCCTAATTGGGCGGGAGGTCGAGACCCAGTACTTC CASSLIGREVETQYF
TRBJ2-7 14 TRBV7-9 NA NA TGTGCCAGCAGCTTTGATGGCCCTGCCTACGAGCAGTACTTC CASSFDGPAYEQYF
TRBJ2-1 16 TRBV28 once NA TGTGCCAGCAGTTTTGAGGTACAGGAGAGGAGCAATGAGCAGTTCTTC CASSFEVQERSNEQFF
TRBJ1-2 16 TRBV5-4 NA TRBD1 TGTGCCAGCAGCTCGTCGGGCAGGGGGCTAAGCTATGGCTACACCTTC CASSSSGRGLSYGYTF
TRBJ2-5 13 TRBV29-1 NA TRBD1 TGCAGCGTACCCGACAGGGGCGGGGAGACCCAGTACTTC CSVPDRGGETQYF
TRBJ2-1 14 TRBV7-6 NA TRBD1 TGTGCCAGCAGCCCTGGGACAGGTTCTAATGAGCAGTTCTTC CASSPGTGSNEQFF
TRBJ2-7 15 TRBV11-2 NA NA TGTGCCAGCAGCTTAGAACAGGCCCTCTCTTACGAGCAGTACTTC CASSLEQALSYEQYF
TRBJ2-2 12 TRBV7-6 NA NA TGTGCCAGCAGCCGCGATTCCGGGGAGCTGTTTTTT CASSRDSGELFF
TRBJ1-2 14 TRBV19 NA NA TGTGCCAGTAGTATAGTTTTGGGGGGCGATGGCTACACCTTC CASSIVLGGDGYTF
TRBJ2-1 15 TRBV11-3 once NA TGTGCCAGCAGCGATATGAGCGGGCCATACAATGAGCAGTTCTTC CASSDMSGPYNEQFF
TRBJ2-1 14 TRBV6-1 NA TRBD1 TGTGCCAGCAGTCCAGGGGGCCCCTACAATGAGCAGTTCTTC CASSPGGPYNEQFF
TRBJ2-1 17 TRBV28 NA TRBD2 TGTGCCAGCAGTTTATTGGCTAGCGGGAGTTATGAGGATGAGCAGTTCTTC CASSLLASGSYEDEQFF
TRBJ2-3 14 TRBV29-1 NA TRBD2 TGCAGCGTTGTTCTCCCTAGCGGGACCGATACGCAGTATTTT CSVVLPSGTDTQYF
TRBJ1-4 13 TRBV7-9 NA NA TGTGCCAGCAAGTTCGATCCTAATGAAAAACTGTTTTTT CASKFDPNEKLFF
TRBJ2-7 13 TRBV2 NA NA TGTGCCAGCACTGTGGCAGGTACCTACGAGCAGTACTTC CASTVAGTYEQYF
TRBJ1-5 17 TRBV19 NA NA TGTGCCAGTAGTATAGATGGAAGTTGGGATAGCAATCAGCCCCAGCATTTT CASSIDGSWDSNQPQHF
TRBJ2-3 14 TRBV10-3 NA NA TGTGCCATCAAGATTCGGACCGGCACAGATACGCAGTATTTT CAIKIRTGTDTQYF
TRBJ2-1 17 TRBV2 NA TRBD1 TGTGCCAGCAGCGACTTGGACAGGGGACGGGACTACAATGAGCAGTTCTTC CASSDLDRGRDYNEQFF
TRBJ2-7 13 TRBV4-1 NA TRBD2 TGCGCCAGCAGCCGCCCGGGGGGGTGGGAGCAGTACTTC CASSRPGGWEQYF
TRBJ1-1 13 TRBV4-3 NA NA TGCGCCAGCAGCCAAGGGCCCGGTACTGAAGCTTTCTTT CASSQGPGTEAFF
TRBJ2-2 14 TRBV25-1 few NA TGTGCCAGCAGTGAATCTAAGTTTACCGGGGAGCTGTTTTTT CASSESKFTGELFF